This is a list of T cell receptor beta chains from one sample in a study of Ad26.COV2.S vaccination and SARS-CoV-2 variants. Only in-frame clones appear in the TCRdb table, and some are missing; sequencing was by immunoSEQ multiplex PCR. The sample lists a few hundred thousand clones, around 90% seen once, with more than 9% in the top ten. This specimen consisted of peripheral blood, obtained in a trial of Ad26.COV2.S vaccine versus placebo. These TCRs come from a person between 18 and 65 years old who received the Ad26.COV2.S COVID-19 vaccine or a placebo. The CDR3 runs from the conserved cysteine through the conserved F or W. Fields, in order: D gene, V gene, J gene, CDR3 protein, CDR3 DNA. D genes are given only for firm matches.

D: .
V: TRBV21-1
J: TRBJ2-1
CDR3: CASSKGGGGRTPVYNEQFF
DNA: TGTGCCAGCAGCAAAGGCGGGGGGGGAAGGACACCCGTCTACAATGAGCAGTTCTTC

D: TRBD2
V: TRBV9
J: TRBJ2-3
CDR3: CASSAGLAIRADTQYF
DNA: TGTGCCAGCAGCGCCGGACTAGCTATCAGGGCAGATACGCAGTATTTT

D: .
V: TRBV12-3/TRBV12-4
J: TRBJ1-4
CDR3: CASRGGGEKLFF
DNA: TGTGCCAGTAGAGGGGGGGGTGAAAAACTGTTTTTT

D: TRBD2
V: TRBV7-9
J: TRBJ2-1
CDR3: CASSPRTSGSNEQFF
DNA: TGTGCCAGCAGCCCGCGGACTAGCGGGAGTAATGAGCAGTTCTTC

D: .
V: TRBV12-3/TRBV12-4
J: TRBJ1-1
CDR3: CASSWGPEEAFF
DNA: TGTGCCAGCAGTTGGGGGCCGGAGGAAGCTTTCTTT

D: .
V: TRBV6-5
J: TRBJ2-3
CDR3: CASRVAESTDTQYF
DNA: TGTGCCAGCAGGGTAGCGGAGAGCACAGATACGCAGTATTTT

D: TRBD2
V: TRBV7-3
J: TRBJ2-1
CDR3: CASSLGTTPSEQFF
DNA: TGTGCCAGCAGCTTAGGGACTACTCCCTCAGAGCAGTTCTTC

D: TRBD2
V: TRBV7-2
J: TRBJ2-1
CDR3: CASSSPTSGRVNEQFF
DNA: TGTGCCAGCAGCTCACCGACTAGCGGGAGGGTTAATGAGCAGTTCTTC

D: .
V: TRBV6-1
J: TRBJ2-3
CDR3: CASSEARGETDTQYF
DNA: TGTGCCAGCAGTGAAGCGCGTGGCGAGACAGATACGCAGTATTTT

D: .
V: TRBV3-1/TRBV3-2
J: TRBJ2-3
CDR3: CASSQDGGGTDTQYF
DNA: TGTGCCAGCAGCCAAGACGGCGGAGGCACAGATACGCAGTATTTT

D: .
V: TRBV5-4
J: TRBJ2-7
CDR3: CASSAGTVSYEQYF
DNA: TGTGCCAGCAGCGCCGGCACGGTCTCCTACGAGCAGTACTTC

D: TRBD1
V: TRBV6-5
J: TRBJ2-7
CDR3: CASSLGTGAYEQYF
DNA: TGTGCCAGCAGTCTTGGGACAGGAGCCTACGAGCAGTACTTC

D: .
V: TRBV18
J: TRBJ2-1
CDR3: CASSPPFPSHSYNEQFF
DNA: TGTGCCAGCTCACCACCGTTCCCTTCCCACTCCTACAATGAGCAGTTCTTC